These T cell receptor beta chains were read from a single sample in a study of regulatory T cells in long-lasting Graves disease. TCRdb processed the multiplex PCR reads anew with MiXCR; each CDR3 protein has one entry. This table has 300,000 to 400,000 distinct CDR3 sequences, 15% appearing once. The sample consisted of peripheral blood mononuclear cells (PBMCs), taken at new diagnosis, from a patient treated with antithyroid drugs. The receptors here all came from a female donor with Graves disease. Both conserved end residues are part of each CDR3. The D gene is left open where the match is weak. The size entry is marked missing in some rows and otherwise reads once, few, many or a size class.

clone_size cdr3_length j_call v_call d_call cdr3_nt cdr3_aa
NA 14 TRBJ2-4 TRBV6-9 TRBD2 TGTGCCAGCAGTTCCGGCGGGAGAAAAAACATTCAGTACTTC CASSSGGRKNIQYF
few 14 TRBJ2-1 TRBV9 NA TGTGCCAGCAGCGTCCAGAGCTCCTACAATGAGCAGTTCTTC CASSVQSSYNEQFF
many 18 TRBJ1-1 TRBV6-5 NA TGTGCCAGCAGTTACTCGTCAAAAAGACTGGGGGGGTATACTGAAGCTTTCTTT CASSYSSKRLGGYTEAFF
many 16 TRBJ2-3 TRBV7-9 TRBD1 TGTGCCAGCAGCTTACCCGACAGGGGGCGAACAGATACGCAGTATTTT CASSLPDRGRTDTQYF
many 12 TRBJ1-5 TRBV6-2/TRBV6-3 NA TGTGCCAGCACGGGACAATGGCAGCCCCAGCATTTT CASTGQWQPQHF
many 15 TRBJ2-2 TRBV11-2 NA TGTGCCAGCAGGCCTGGCCCCTCGAACACCGGGGAGCTGTTTTTT CASRPGPSNTGELFF
many 14 TRBJ1-1 TRBV5-1 NA TGCGCCAGCAGCCCGGTAGGAGGTAACACTGAAGCTTTCTTT CASSPVGGNTEAFF
few 15 TRBJ1-4 TRBV5-1 NA TGCGCCAGCAGTCAGGACGGGCAAGGAGGTGAAAAACTGTTTTTT CASSQDGQGGEKLFF
NA 15 TRBJ2-7 TRBV4-1 NA TGCGCCTGCAGCCAAGTTTACGTCCGCTCCTACGAGCAGTACTTC CACSQVYVRSYEQYF
many 13 TRBJ2-7 TRBV7-7 TRBD1 TGTGCCAGCAGCGGGGACAGGGGGGCCGAGCAGTACTTC CASSGDRGAEQYF
NA 19 TRBJ2-5 TRBV12-5 TRBD2 TGTGCTAGTGGCCAGCCCGGGACTAGCGGAGGGGCCCGCCAAGAGACCCAGTACTTC CASGQPGTSGGARQETQYF
many 14 TRBJ1-1 TRBV4-1 TRBD1 TGCGCCAGCAGCCACAGGGGGTCGAACACTGAAGCTTTCTTT CASSHRGSNTEAFF
NA 18 TRBJ1-6 TRBV2 NA TGTGCCAGCAGTGAATGGGAGCCAGGGACCTCCTATAATTCACCCCTCCACTTT CASSEWEPGTSYNSPLHF
NA 17 TRBJ1-2 TRBV11-2 TRBD1 TGTGCCAGCAGCGCCTACAGGGGGCGGCAGGGTCACTATGGCTACACCTTC CASSAYRGRQGHYGYTF
many 16 TRBJ2-3 TRBV13 NA TGTGCCAGCAACCATTGGGGTGCGGAGAGCACAGATACGCAGTATTTT CASNHWGAESTDTQYF
NA 14 TRBJ2-1 TRBV11-2 TRBD1 TGTGCCAGCAGCACGACAGGGGACTACAATGAGCAGTTCTTC CASSTTGDYNEQFF
many 18 TRBJ2-1 TRBV5-6 TRBD2 TGTGCCAGCAGCTCAGGGACTAGCGGGAGTCGGTCGTACAATGAGCAGTTCTTC CASSSGTSGSRSYNEQFF
NA 15 TRBJ2-1 TRBV19 NA TGTGCCAGTAGTATCGCTGAACTGACCTACAATGAGCAGTTCTTC CASSIAELTYNEQFF
many 13 TRBJ1-1 TRBV2 NA TGTGCCAGCAGTGAGTGGCGGGACACTGAAGCTTTCTTT CASSEWRDTEAFF